A single T cell receptor beta chain is shown here with its context. Its target is unknown. This record comes from a study of CD8 T cells in ankylosing spondylitis. TCRdb re-derived calls from the 5' RACE reads in MiXCR, one entry per CDR3 protein. The repertoire has roughly 350,000 distinct CDR3 sequences, roughly 8% of them found once; the top ten carry roughly 15%. Findings of the study overall: Eight highly homologous variants formed a TCR beta motif that appeared characteristic of ankylosing spondylitis blood.

The CDR3 runs to 16 residues. CDR1 is SGHNT, CDR2 YENEEA, per germline. V gave up 1 base and J gave up 5 bases, with 17 bases separating them. Sequenced input: blood, either unsorted or a sorted T cell fraction (not recorded which). V usage is TRBV11-3 and J usage is TRBJ2-5, with D hard to call. The sequence was collected from a male donor with ankylosing spondylitis. CDR3 protein: CASSLGPPPSRETQYF. CDR3 bases: TGTGCCAGCAGCTTAGGTCCCCCCCCCTCTAGGGAGACCCAGTACTTC.